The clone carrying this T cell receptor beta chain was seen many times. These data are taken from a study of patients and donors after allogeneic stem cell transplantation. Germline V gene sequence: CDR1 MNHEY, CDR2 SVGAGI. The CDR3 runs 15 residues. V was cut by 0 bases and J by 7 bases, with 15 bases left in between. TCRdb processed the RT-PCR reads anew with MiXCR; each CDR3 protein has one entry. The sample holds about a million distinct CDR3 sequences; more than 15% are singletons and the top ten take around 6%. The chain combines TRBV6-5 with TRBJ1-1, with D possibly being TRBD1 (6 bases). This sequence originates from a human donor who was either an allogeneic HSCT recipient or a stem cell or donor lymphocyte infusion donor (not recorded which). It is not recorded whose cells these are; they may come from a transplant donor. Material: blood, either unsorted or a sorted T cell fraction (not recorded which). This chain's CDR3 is CASSYSTGGADEAFF. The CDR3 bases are TGTGCCAGCAGTTACTCGACGGGGGGGGCAGATGAAGCTTTCTTT.